The sequence of this T cell receptor beta chain was determined in a study of tissue T cells after allogeneic stem cell transplantation. General study points: Tissue-detected TCR repertoire was only partly captured by blood and spleen T cells.

The CDR3 runs to 12 residues. J was trimmed by 9 bases and V by 4 bases; bases with no gene match: 5. Germline V gives CDR1 KGHTA, CDR2 FRNEEI. To note about this clone: The antigen remains undetermined. Gene names are the mouse ones. The read finishes 1 residue shy of the CDR3 end, and the germline J gene is used to complete it.

CDR3 sequences, V/J genes, frequencies and template counts came from survey-depth TCRbeta sequencing. This table comes from immunoSEQ multiplex PCR, and its TCRdb copy is limited to in-frame clones, with some not included. The sample lists roughly 10,000 clones, roughly two fifths occurring once. As to time point: mouse harvest day 7 after allogeneic transplant. Tail vein injection delivered 10^7 T-cell-depleted bone marrow cells and 10^6 splenic CD5+ T cells. The clonotype originates from a female BALB/c mouse given C57BL/6 T cells with graft-versus-host disease after an allogeneic hematopoietic cell transplant. The gene calls are TRBV24 and TRBJ1-1; 7 positions match TRBD1. Sequencing input: skin. The CDR3: CASSPAGGKVFF. The covered CDR3 bases are TGTGCCAGCAGTCCGGCAGGGGGGAAAGTCTTC.